This passage covers 23 T cell receptor beta chains from one sample sequenced in a study of T-cell memory formation after mild COVID-19. A single record per CDR3 protein comes from TCRdb applying MiXCR to the 5' RACE reads. Of about 560,000 distinct CDR3 sequences detected, about 20% appear once; the ten largest clones hold 7.5% to 9.5%. The source material was PBMCs or a T cell subset sorted from them (not recorded which). The receptors were gathered from an adult woman who had mild COVID-19 (a few samples of this study predate the infection). Cell type and time point are not known.

This chain connects TRBV6-5 to TRBJ1-1; tentative D call: TRBD1 (5 bases). With 4 bases removed from V and 10 bases from J, the gap between germline ends came to 16 bases. Per germline, CDR1 MNHEY and CDR2 SVGAGI. This CDR3 has 13 residues. In DNA, the CDR3 is TGTGCCAGCAGTTCCCTCCAGGGAAAGGGAGCTTTCTTT. It specifies CASSSLQGKGAFF.

V usage is TRBV4-2 and J usage is TRBJ1-5; the match to TRBD1 covers 8 bases. J gave up 3 bases and V 5 bases, and 3 bases lay outside the gene matches. In germline, CDR1 is LGHNA, CDR2 YNFKEQ. The CDR3 loop spans 14 amino acids. The CDR3 bases are TGTGCCAGCAGCAGGACAGGGATCAATCAGCCCCAGCATTTT. Translation: CASSRTGINQPQHF.

The sample holds many counts of this clonotype. The chain couples TRBV27 to TRBJ1-1, with D uncertain. Trimming removed 4 bases from V and 0 bases from J, with 6 bases in between. Per the germline V gene, CDR1 is MNHEY and CDR2 is SMNVEV (reference sequence). The CDR3 contains 13 residues. The CDR3 protein is CASSSQLNTEAFF. CDR3 DNA: TGTGCCAGCAGTTCCCAATTGAACACTGAAGCTTTCTTT.

This clonotype appeared a few times. The chain links TRBV29-1 to TRBJ1-5; D gene unclear. This CDR3 region has 13 residues. Germline CDR1 and CDR2: SQVTM and ANQGSEA. V gave up 4 bases and J gave up 6 bases, with 13 bases separating them. CDR3 nucleotide sequence: TGCAGCGTTGTTTGGGCGGCGGGTCAGCCCCAGCATTTT. Translation: CSVVWAAGQPQHF. The full variable domain, with the rest looked up from reference TRBV29-1 and TRBJ1-5, is SAVISQKPSRDICQRGTSLTIQCQVDSQVTMMFWYRQQPGQSLTLIATANQGSEATYESGFVIDKFPISRPNLTFSTLTVSNMSPEDSSIYLCSVVWAAGQPQHFGDGTRLSIL.

This clonotype was observed a handful of times. The chain uses TRBV19 and TRBJ1-5; D ambiguous. The germline CDR1 and CDR2 sequences are LNHDA and SQIVND (reference sequence). Deletions cut 8 bases from V and 0 bases from J, with 8 bases between. The CDR3 extends over 13 amino acids. The CDR3 protein is CASQDYSNQPQHF. In nucleotides, the CDR3 is TGTGCCAGTCAAGACTATAGCAATCAGCCCCAGCATTTT.

A few counts support this clonotype. The gene calls are TRBV5-1 and TRBJ2-7; 7 bases match TRBD1. There are 13 residues in the CDR3. Germline assignment: CDR1 SGHRS and CDR2 YFSETQ. With 4 bases clipped from V and 2 bases from J, the junction kept 3 bases outside the gene matches. CDR3 sequence reads: CASSKGQPYEQYF. The CDR3, as DNA: TGCGCCAGCAGCAAGGGACAGCCCTACGAGCAGTACTTC.

This clonotype was counted between two and nine times. In DNA, the CDR3 is TGCAGGGCCGGCAGCGGGACTGAAGCTTTCTTT. Its translation: CRAGSGTEAFF. The chain uses TRBV20-1 and TRBJ1-1; no firm D call. Per germline, CDR1 DFQATT and CDR2 SNEGSKA (reference sequence). The CDR3 extends over 11 amino acids.

This chain joins TRBV20-1 and TRBJ2-7, with D tentatively TRBD2 (5 bases). V lost 5 bases to trimming and J lost 2 bases, with 16 bases between them. Per germline, CDR1 DFQATT and CDR2 SNEGSKA (reference sequence). This CDR3 contains 14 residues. The CDR3, as DNA: TGCAGTGCTGGCGCAGGACTGGGCCCCTACGAGCAGTACTTC. Protein product: CSAGAGLGPYEQYF.

This clonotype was observed a few times. This chain links TRBV20-1 with TRBJ2-2; a weak D match, TRBD1 (5 bases). This CDR3 has 12 residues. Germline V lookup: CDR1 DFQATT, CDR2 SNEGSKA (reference sequence). V shed 6 bases and J shed 4 bases, with 9 bases lying between them. The CDR3 is CSAEGATGELFF. DNA of the CDR3: TGCAGTGCGGAAGGGGCCACCGGGGAGCTGTTTTTT.

The genes are TRBV12-3 or TRBV12-4 and TRBJ2-3; no firm D call. V was cut by 5 bases and J by 4 bases, with 10 bases left in between. The CDR3 runs 13 residues. The CDR3 DNA is TGTGCCAGCAGTCCAAACCCCCCAGATACGCAGTATTTT. The encoded protein is CASSPNPPDTQYF.

The chain employs TRBV7-2 and TRBJ2-4, with a weak D call TRBD1 (6 bases). The germline V gene encodes CDR1 SGHTA and CDR2 FQGNSA. CDR3 length: 17 residues. The V end lost 3 bases, the J end lost 2 bases, and 17 bases lay between the germline ends. CDR3 sequence: CASSFTGSPLPKNIQYF. The CDR3 DNA is TGTGCCAGCAGCTTTACAGGGTCACCACTACCCAAAAACATTCAGTACTTC.

The V and J genes are TRBV4-1 and TRBJ2-7; 13 bases are a match to TRBD2. The CDR3 extends over 15 amino acids. V lost 1 base, J lost 3 bases, and 0 bases stayed unmatched. Germline V gene sequence: CDR1 MGHRA, CDR2 YSYEKL. The CDR3 region has the DNA TGCGCCAGCAGCCAAGGGACTAGCGGGGGCTACGAGCAGTACTTC. Translation: CASSQGTSGGYEQYF.

This clonotype was picked up a small number of times. The chain links TRBV18 to TRBJ2-7, with 13 bases fitting TRBD2. Germline CDR1 KGHSH, CDR2 LQKENI. Trimming removed 2 bases from V and 6 bases from J; junction bases left unmatched: 7. CDR3 length: 16 amino acids. CDR3 residues: CASSPETGTSGVEQYF. The CDR3 DNA reads TGTGCCAGCTCACCAGAAACCGGGACTAGCGGGGTCGAGCAGTACTTC. The whole variable domain, filled in from reference TRBV18 and TRBJ2-7, reads NAGVMQNPRHLVRRRGQEARLRCSPMKGHSHVYWYRQLPEEGLKFMVYLQKENIIDESGMPKERFSAEFPKEGPSILRIQQVVRGDSAAYFCASSPETGTSGVEQYFGPGTRLTVT.

The chain is built from TRBV6-5 and TRBJ2-7; 9 bases are a match to TRBD2. In germline, CDR1 is MNHEY, CDR2 SVGAGI. CDR3 length equals 15 residues. The ends lost 2 bases at V and 5 bases at J; junction bases unmatched: 7. CDR3 DNA sequence: TGTGCCAGCAGTTACAGCGGGGGGTGGCTGGACGAGCAGTACTTC. It translates to CASSYSGGWLDEQYF.

The V and J genes are TRBV6-1 and TRBJ1-4; 7 bases align to TRBD1. The ends lost 4 bases at V and 12 bases at J; junction bases unmatched: 17. Germline CDR1 MNHNS, CDR2 SASEGT. This CDR3 is built from 16 residues. In nucleotides, the CDR3 is TGTGCCAGCAGTGGGGACAGAAACCTCAATAATTTCCAACTGTTTTTT. It specifies CASSGDRNLNNFQLFF.

V and J are TRBV24-1 and TRBJ2-1, with unresolved D. The V gene lost 3 bases and the J gene lost 2 bases, with 7 bases spanning the gap. Germline CDR1 and CDR2: KGHDR and SFDVKD. CDR3 length: 14 residues. CDR3 nucleotide sequence: TGTGCCACCAGTGATCCCCCCACCTACAATGAGCAGTTCTTC. It is translated as CATSDPPTYNEQFF.

This chain links TRBV18 with TRBJ1-1; tentatively, D is TRBD1 (5 bases). From germline, CDR1 is KGHSH and CDR2 LQKENI. This CDR3 region has 14 residues. V gave up 3 bases and J gave up 3 bases, with 11 bases separating them. CDR3 DNA sequence: TGTGCCAGCTCACCTACGGGACGGGACACTGAAGCTTTCTTT. Translated: CASSPTGRDTEAFF.

In its sample, this clonotype was seen a few times. This chain joins TRBV20-1 and TRBJ1-5, with 8 bases identical to TRBD1. Germline CDR1 is DFQATT and CDR2 is SNEGSKA (reference sequence). V shed 6 bases, J shed 0 bases, and the junction held 16 bases outside the gene matches. The CDR3 loop spans 18 amino acids. In nucleotides, the CDR3 is TGCAGTGCCGGTTCGAAGCTCAGGGGGCGAAGTAGCAATCAGCCCCAGCATTTT. This gives the protein CSAGSKLRGRSSNQPQHF.

The chain is built from TRBV4-2 and TRBJ2-3; 7 bases match TRBD2. V lost 0 bases to trimming and J lost 5 bases; unmatched junction nucleotides: 8. The CDR3 is made up of 16 amino acids. CDR1 and CDR2 from the germline V gene are LGHNA and YNFKEQ. The CDR3 bases are TGTGCCAGCAGCCAAGATACTCAACCGGGGGGAGATACGCAGTATTTT. This translates into CASSQDTQPGGDTQYF.

This clonotype turned up a few times. The chain has TRBV21-1 and TRBJ1-1; the table's D call, TRBD1, has no DNA check behind it. TRBV21-1 is flagged as a pseudogene. This CDR3 has 18 amino acids. CDR3 residues: CASSKGGGRGIMNTEAFF. The CDR3 coding sequence is TGTGCCAGCAGCAAAGGAGGGGGGCGAGGAATAATGAACACTGAAGCTTTCTTT.

This clonotype was seen a handful of times. The J gene is TRBJ2-3, the V gene TRBV24-1; D not certain. Germline V gene lookup returns CDR1 KGHDR and CDR2 SFDVKD. Deletions cut 4 bases from V and 2 bases from J, with 12 bases between. This CDR3 spans 15 amino acids. The CDR3 spells CATSDPTEYTDTQYF. DNA for the CDR3: TGTGCCACCAGTGACCCTACAGAGTACACAGATACGCAGTATTTT.

The CDR3 region has the DNA TGTGCCAGTAGTATCGGTTGGGGGGACGGCGAGACCCAGTACTTC. Translation: CASSIGWGDGETQYF. The chain uses TRBV19 and TRBJ2-5; D might be TRBD2 (6 bases). The germline V gene has CDR1 LNHDA and CDR2 SQIVND (reference sequence). Trimming shortened V by 3 bases and J by 5 bases, and 16 bases separated the two germline ends. There are 15 residues in the CDR3.

The rearrangement links TRBV4-2 to TRBJ1-3; 8 bases agree with TRBD1. Germline CDR1 reads LGHNA; CDR2 reads YNFKEQ. The CDR3 runs to 17 residues. After removal of 2 bases from V and 2 bases from J, the junction contained 8 bases not matched to a gene. CDR3 in DNA: TGTGCCAGCAGCCAATCCCAAGGGGGACAGGCTGGAAACACCATATATTTT. As protein: CASSQSQGGQAGNTIYF.